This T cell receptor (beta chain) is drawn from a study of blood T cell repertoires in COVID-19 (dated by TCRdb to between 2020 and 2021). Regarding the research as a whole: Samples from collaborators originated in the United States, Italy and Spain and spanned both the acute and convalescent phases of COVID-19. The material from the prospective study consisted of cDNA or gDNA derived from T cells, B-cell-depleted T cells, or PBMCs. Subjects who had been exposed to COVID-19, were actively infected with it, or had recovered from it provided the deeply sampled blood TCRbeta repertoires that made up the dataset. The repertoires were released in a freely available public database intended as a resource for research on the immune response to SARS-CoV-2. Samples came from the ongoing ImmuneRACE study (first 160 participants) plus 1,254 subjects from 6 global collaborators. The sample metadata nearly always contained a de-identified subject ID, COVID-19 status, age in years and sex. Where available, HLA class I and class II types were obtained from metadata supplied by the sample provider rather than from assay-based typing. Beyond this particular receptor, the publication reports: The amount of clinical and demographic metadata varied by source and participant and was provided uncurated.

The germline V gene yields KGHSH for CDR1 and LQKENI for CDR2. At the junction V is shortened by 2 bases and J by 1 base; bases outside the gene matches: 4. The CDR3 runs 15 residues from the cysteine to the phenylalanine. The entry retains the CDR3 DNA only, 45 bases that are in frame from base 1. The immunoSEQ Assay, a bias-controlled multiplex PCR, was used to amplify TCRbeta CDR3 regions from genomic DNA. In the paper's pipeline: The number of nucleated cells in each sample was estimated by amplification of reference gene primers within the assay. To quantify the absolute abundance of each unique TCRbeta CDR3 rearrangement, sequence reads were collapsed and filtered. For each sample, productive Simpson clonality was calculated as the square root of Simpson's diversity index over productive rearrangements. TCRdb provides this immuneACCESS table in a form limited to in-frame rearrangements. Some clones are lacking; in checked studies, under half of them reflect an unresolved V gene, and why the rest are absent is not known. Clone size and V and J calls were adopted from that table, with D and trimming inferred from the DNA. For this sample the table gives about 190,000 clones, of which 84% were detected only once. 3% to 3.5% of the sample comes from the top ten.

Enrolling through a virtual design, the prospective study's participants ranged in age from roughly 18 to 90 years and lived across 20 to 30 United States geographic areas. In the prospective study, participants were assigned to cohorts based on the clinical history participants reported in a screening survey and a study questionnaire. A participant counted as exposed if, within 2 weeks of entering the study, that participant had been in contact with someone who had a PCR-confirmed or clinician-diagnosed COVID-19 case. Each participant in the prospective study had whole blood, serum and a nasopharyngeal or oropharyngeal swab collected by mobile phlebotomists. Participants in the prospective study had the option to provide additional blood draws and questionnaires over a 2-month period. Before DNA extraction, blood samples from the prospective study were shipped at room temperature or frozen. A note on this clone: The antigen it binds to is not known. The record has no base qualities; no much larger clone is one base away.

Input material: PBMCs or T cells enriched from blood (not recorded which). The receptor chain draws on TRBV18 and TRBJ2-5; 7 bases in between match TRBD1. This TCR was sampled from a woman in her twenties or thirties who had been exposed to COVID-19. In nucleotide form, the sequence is TGTGCCAGCTCACCAGTGGGGACAGCCCAAGAGACCCAGTACTTC. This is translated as CASSPVGTAQETQYF.